The 15 T cell receptor beta chains given below trace back to one sample, sequenced in a study of beta chain features in type 1 diabetes. Expressed TCRB transcripts were sequenced, since all the RNA that had been isolated was reverse transcribed. Only in-frame clones appear in the TCRdb table, and some are missing; sequencing was by immunoSEQ multiplex PCR. The top ten clones hold approximately 0.011% of a sample with more than 300,000 clones, roughly 12% of them seen once. Their recognized antigens are unknown. Broader study findings: Patients with Type 1 diabetes showed moderately but significantly shorter TCRB CDR3s in all four CD4+ subsets.

The sample comprised naive CD4+ T cells from blood. These TCRs come from a woman between 18 and 29 years old with type 1 diabetes.

The rearrangement links TRBV4-1 to TRBJ1-1, with a tentative D call TRBD1 (5 bases). This CDR3 is 16 amino acids long. CDR1 is MGHRA and CDR2 is YSYEKL in the germline V gene. Between the trimmed V and J ends, which lost 2 bases and 0 bases, there was a span of 13 bases. CDR3 in amino acids: CASSQKNSGLNTEAFF. The CDR3 region has the DNA TGCGCCAGCAGCCAAAAAAATTCAGGGCTGAACACTGAAGCTTTCTTT.

The sample holds a few counts of this clone. The chain uses TRBV30 and TRBJ2-7, with 7 bases that match TRBD2. Trimming cost V 5 bases and J 2 bases; bases outside gene matches: 3. Germline values: CDR1 GTSNPN, CDR2 SVGIG (reference sequence). The CDR3 covers 12 residues. DNA of the CDR3: TGTGCCTGGGCCCGGGGGGCCTACGAGCAGTACTTC. Translation: CAWARGAYEQYF.

The chain uses TRBV28 and TRBJ1-5; possible D gene TRBD1, 6 bases. This CDR3 is built from 16 residues. V lost 0 bases and J 0 bases, leaving 9 bases between the germline ends. Germline CDR1 is MDHEN and CDR2 is SYDVKM. CDR3 loop: CASSLWTGNSNQPQHF. The CDR3 DNA follows: TGTGCCAGCAGTTTATGGACAGGTAATAGCAATCAGCCCCAGCATTTT.

This clone was picked up a small number of times. This chain uses TRBV6-6 with TRBJ2-7, with TRBD2 matching over 8 bases. V was pared by 6 bases and J by 2 bases, with 3 bases of the junction left unmatched. The CDR3 extends over 13 amino acids. From germline, CDR1 is MNHNY and CDR2 SVGAGI (reference sequence). In DNA form, the CDR3 reads TGTGCCAGCAGCACCGGGGGGGCCTACGAGCAGTACTTC. Translation gives CASSTGGAYEQYF.

The CDR3 here is CASSSHEGSYEQYF. CDR3 nucleotide sequence: TGTGCCAGCAGCTCGCATGAGGGCTCCTACGAGCAGTACTTC. The chain uses TRBV9 and TRBJ2-7; weak D call: TRBD2 (5 bases). Germline V gives CDR1 SGDLS, CDR2 YYNGEE. The CDR3 extends over 14 amino acids. Trimming stripped 4 bases from V and 0 bases from J, with 11 bases between.

This rearrangement joins TRBV7-9 to TRBJ2-1; 8 positions agree with TRBD2. The trim removed 5 bases at V and 0 bases at J, leaving 12 bases unmatched. The CDR3 length is 18 residues. The germline V gene encodes CDR1 SEHNR and CDR2 FQNEAQ (reference sequence). Here the CDR3 reads CASSRRGQRGSSYNEQFF. The DNA of the CDR3 is TGTGCCAGCAGCCGCAGGGGTCAGCGGGGGAGCTCCTACAATGAGCAGTTCTTC.

The V and J genes are TRBV7-2 and TRBJ2-7; 8 bases map to TRBD1. This CDR3 is 15 amino acids long. The germline V gene encodes CDR1 SGHTA and CDR2 FQGNSA. The J segment lost 3 bases and the V segment lost 0 bases, leaving 4 bases of the junction unmatched. CDR3 residues: CASSLALTGGYEQYF. The CDR3 DNA reads as TGTGCCAGCAGCTTAGCGCTCACAGGGGGCTACGAGCAGTACTTC.

In its sample, this clone was seen a few times. This sequence joins TRBV19 and TRBJ1-5, with no clear D. Germline V gene data show CDR1 as LNHDA and CDR2 as SQIVND (reference sequence). The germline V and J ends were trimmed by 1 base and 0 bases, with 7 bases remaining between them. The CDR3 contains 15 residues. CDR3: CASSIVSSSNQPQHF. CDR3 coding DNA: TGTGCCAGTAGTATAGTGTCCAGTAGCAATCAGCCCCAGCATTTT.

The chain combines TRBV5-4 with TRBJ2-5; the match to TRBD2 covers 7 bases. Germline assignment: CDR1 SGHNT and CDR2 YYREEE (reference sequence). Trimming took 0 bases from V and 5 from J; bases not matched to a gene: 4. This CDR3 has 14 amino acids. The DNA for the CDR3 is TGTGCCAGCAGCTTGGGGGGAGGGGCCGAGACCCAGTACTTC. Translation gives CASSLGGGAETQYF. Combining the CDR3 with reference TRBV5-4 and TRBJ2-5 gives the whole variable domain ETGVTQSPTHLIKTRGQQVTLRCSSQSGHNTVSWYQQALGQGPQFIFQYYREEENGRGNFPPRFSGLQFPNYSSELNVNALELDDSALYLCASSLGGGAETQYFGPGTRLLVL.

The genes are TRBV25-1 and TRBJ2-7; 7 bases align to TRBD2. Germline V CDR1 and CDR2: MGHDK, SYGVNS. This CDR3 contains 13 residues. The V and J ends lost 3 bases and 4 bases, in that order; junction bases with no gene match: 3. The CDR3 DNA reads as TGTGCCAGCAGTGAGGCCGGGAGGTACGAGCAGTACTTC. Translated, it gives CASSEAGRYEQYF.

The table lists this clone with a few counts. The J gene is TRBJ2-5, the V gene TRBV27, with 9 bases identical to TRBD1. This CDR3 region has 16 residues. With 7 bases clipped from V and 5 bases from J, the junction kept 14 bases outside the gene matches. The germline CDR1 and CDR2 sequences are MNHEY and SMNVEV (reference sequence). The CDR3 region has the DNA TGTGCCAGCAAAGATTTCGGACAGGGGAAAAGGGAGACCCAGTACTTC. It is translated as CASKDFGQGKRETQYF.

This clone has more than one count but fewer than ten. The chain carries TRBV23-1 and TRBJ2-7; no definite D call. TRBV23-1 is an ORF for which the function is uncertain. The CDR3 runs to 12 residues. Trimming took off 4 bases at V and 11 bases at J, with 15 bases between the two ends. This CDR3 reads CASSPPNSVEYF. CDR3 nucleotide sequence: TGCGCCAGCAGTCCACCTAATTCCGTGGAGTACTTC.

This clone was detected a few times. V usage is TRBV9 and J usage is TRBJ2-6; TRBD1 matches at 7 bases. The junction had 6 bases not matched to a gene; V was cut back by 0 bases and J by 0 bases. CDR1 SGDLS and CDR2 YYNGEE come from the germline V gene. This CDR3 region has 18 residues. CDR3 bases: TGTGCCAGCAGCGTAGTGGGGGACAGCTTCTCTGGGGCCAACGTCCTGACTTTC. This translates into CASSVVGDSFSGANVLTF.

The chain carries TRBV9 and TRBJ2-3, with D perhaps TRBD1 (5 bases). CDR3 length equals 15 residues. With 4 bases removed from V and 0 bases from J, the gap between germline ends came to 12 bases. Per the germline V gene, CDR1 is SGDLS and CDR2 is YYNGEE. The CDR3 DNA follows: TGTGCCAGCAGCCGACAGATGTCCAGCACAGATACGCAGTATTTT. Translation: CASSRQMSSTDTQYF. The full variable domain, with the rest looked up from reference TRBV9 and TRBJ2-3, is DSGVTQTPKHLITATGQRVTLRCSPRSGDLSVYWYQQSLDQGLQFLIQYYNGEERAKGNILERFSAQQFPDLHSELNLSSLELGDSALYFCASSRQMSSTDTQYFGPGTRLTVL.

This clone was detected a few times. The CDR3 sequence is CASSPSGTGARREAFF. The CDR3 nucleotides are TGTGCCAGCAGCCCGTCCGGGACAGGGGCAAGGAGGGAAGCTTTCTTT. The gene calls are TRBV7-2 and TRBJ1-1; the match to TRBD1 covers 10 bases. Germline values: CDR1 SGHTA, CDR2 FQGNSA. CDR3 length equals 16 residues. The trim removed 5 bases at V and 8 bases at J, leaving 14 bases unmatched.